The 2 T cell receptor beta chains listed next were all sequenced from one sample in a study of cytomegalovirus exposure and HLA in healthy donors. A multiplex PCR was run with 60 Vbeta primers and 13 Jbeta primers. The table came from immunoSEQ multiplex PCR; TCRdb's copy has only in-frame clones and leaves some out. The sample carries over 120,000 clones, 70% to 85% recorded once. The source material was PBMCs. The receptors were gathered from a man aged 30 to 45 in good health and CMV-seropositive.

The chain carries TRBV10-3 and TRBJ1-2; possible D gene TRBD1, 5 bases. With 0 bases removed from V and 8 bases from J, the gap between germline ends came to 10 bases. Germline V gene sequence: CDR1 ENHRY, CDR2 SYGVKD. CDR3 size: 13 residues. The CDR3 DNA reads TGTGCCATCAGTGAGTCCCAGTCAGGGGGCTACACCTTC. Translation: CAISESQSGGYTF.

This chain links TRBV28 with TRBJ2-1; D might be TRBD1 (5 bases). The germline V and J ends were trimmed by 1 base and 6 bases, with 13 bases remaining between them. The CDR3 sequence is 15 residues long. Germline CDR1 MDHEN, CDR2 SYDVKM. The CDR3 loop is CASSLSVNTGNEQFF. CDR3 coding DNA: TGTGCCAGCAGTTTATCGGTTAATACAGGCAATGAGCAGTTCTTC.